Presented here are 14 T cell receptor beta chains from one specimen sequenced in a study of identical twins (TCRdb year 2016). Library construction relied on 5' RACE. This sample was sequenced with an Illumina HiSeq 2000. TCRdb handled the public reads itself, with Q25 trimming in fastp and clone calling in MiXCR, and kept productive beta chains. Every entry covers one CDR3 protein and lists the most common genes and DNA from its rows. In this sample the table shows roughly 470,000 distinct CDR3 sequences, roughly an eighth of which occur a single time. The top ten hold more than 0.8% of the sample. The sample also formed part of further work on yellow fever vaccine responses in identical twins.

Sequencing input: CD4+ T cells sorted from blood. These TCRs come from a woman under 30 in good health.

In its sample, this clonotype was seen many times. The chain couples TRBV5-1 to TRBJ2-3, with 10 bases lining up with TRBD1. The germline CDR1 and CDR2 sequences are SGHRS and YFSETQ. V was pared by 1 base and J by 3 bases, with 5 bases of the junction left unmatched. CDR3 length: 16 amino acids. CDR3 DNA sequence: TGCGCCAGCAGCTTGAGGGACAGGGGAGGAACAGATACGCAGTATTTT. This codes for CASSLRDRGGTDTQYF.

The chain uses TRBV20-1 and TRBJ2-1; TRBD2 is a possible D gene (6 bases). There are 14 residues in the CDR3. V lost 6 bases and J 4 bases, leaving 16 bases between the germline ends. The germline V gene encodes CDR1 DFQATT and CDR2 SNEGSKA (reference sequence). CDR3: CSAEGTRTYNEQFF. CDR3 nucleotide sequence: TGCAGTGCCGAGGGGACTCGGACTTACAATGAGCAGTTCTTC.

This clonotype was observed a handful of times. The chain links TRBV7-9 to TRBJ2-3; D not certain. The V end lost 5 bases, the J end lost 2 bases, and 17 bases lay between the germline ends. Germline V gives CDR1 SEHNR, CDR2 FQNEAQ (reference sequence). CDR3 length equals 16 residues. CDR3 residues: CASSPATNAPTDTQYF. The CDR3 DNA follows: TGTGCCAGCAGCCCCGCAACCAACGCCCCCACAGATACGCAGTATTTT.

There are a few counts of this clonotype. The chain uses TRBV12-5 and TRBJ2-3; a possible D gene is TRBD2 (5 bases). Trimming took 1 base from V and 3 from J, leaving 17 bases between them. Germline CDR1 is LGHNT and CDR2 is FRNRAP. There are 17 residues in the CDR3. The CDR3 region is CASGLGPQKGATDTQYF. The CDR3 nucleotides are TGTGCTAGTGGTTTGGGGCCCCAGAAGGGAGCGACAGATACGCAGTATTTT.

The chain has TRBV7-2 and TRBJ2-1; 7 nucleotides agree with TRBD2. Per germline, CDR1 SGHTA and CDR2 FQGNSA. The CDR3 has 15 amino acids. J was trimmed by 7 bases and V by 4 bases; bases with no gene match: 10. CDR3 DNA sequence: TGTGCCAGCAGCTCCTTAGCGGGCGACTGGAATGAGCAGTTCTTC. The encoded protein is CASSSLAGDWNEQFF.

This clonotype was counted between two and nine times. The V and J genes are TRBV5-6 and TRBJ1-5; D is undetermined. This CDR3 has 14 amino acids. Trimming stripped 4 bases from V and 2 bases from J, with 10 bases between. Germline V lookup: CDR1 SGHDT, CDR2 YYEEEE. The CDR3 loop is CASSNWGGNQPQHF. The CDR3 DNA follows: TGTGCCAGCAGCAACTGGGGAGGCAATCAGCCCCAGCATTTT.

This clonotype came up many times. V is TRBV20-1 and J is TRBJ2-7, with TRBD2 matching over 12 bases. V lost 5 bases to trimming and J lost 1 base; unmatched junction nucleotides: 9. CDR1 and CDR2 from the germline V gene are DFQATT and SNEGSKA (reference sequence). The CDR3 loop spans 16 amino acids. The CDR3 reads CSAPKTTSGRSYEQYF. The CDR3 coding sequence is TGCAGTGCTCCTAAGACGACTAGCGGGAGATCCTACGAGCAGTACTTC.

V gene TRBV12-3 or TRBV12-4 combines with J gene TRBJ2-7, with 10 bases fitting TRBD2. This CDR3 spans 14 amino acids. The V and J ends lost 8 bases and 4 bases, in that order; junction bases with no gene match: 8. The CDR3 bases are TGTGCCAGCCGGTCAGCGGGGGGGCTTTACGAGCAGTACTTC. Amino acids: CASRSAGGLYEQYF.

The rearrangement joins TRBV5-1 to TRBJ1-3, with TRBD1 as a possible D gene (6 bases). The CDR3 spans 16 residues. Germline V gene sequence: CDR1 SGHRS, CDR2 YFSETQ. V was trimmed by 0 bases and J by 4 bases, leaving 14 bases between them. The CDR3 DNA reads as TGCGCCAGCAGCTTGGCGTTCGGCAGGGGCGGAAACACCATATATTTT. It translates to CASSLAFGRGGNTIYF.

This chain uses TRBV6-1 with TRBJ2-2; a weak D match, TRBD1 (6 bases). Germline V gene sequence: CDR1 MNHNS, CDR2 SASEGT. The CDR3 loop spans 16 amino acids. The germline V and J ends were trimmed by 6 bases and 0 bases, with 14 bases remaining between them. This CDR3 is CASRGPRGPNTGELFF. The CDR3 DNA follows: TGTGCCAGCAGAGGTCCCAGGGGCCCGAACACCGGGGAGCTGTTTTTT.

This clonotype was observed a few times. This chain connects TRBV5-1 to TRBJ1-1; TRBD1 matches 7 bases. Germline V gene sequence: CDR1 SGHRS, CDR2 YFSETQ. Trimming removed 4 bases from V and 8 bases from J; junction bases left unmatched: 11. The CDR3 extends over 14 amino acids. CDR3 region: CASSAGQPLREAFF. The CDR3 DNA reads TGCGCCAGCAGCGCGGGACAGCCGTTGCGGGAAGCTTTCTTT.

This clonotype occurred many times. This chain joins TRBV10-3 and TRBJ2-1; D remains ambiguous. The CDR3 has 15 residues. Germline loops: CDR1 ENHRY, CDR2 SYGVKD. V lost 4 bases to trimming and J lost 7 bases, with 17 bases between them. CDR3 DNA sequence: TGTGCCATCAGTGGGAATGCCCTTGCCCTGAATGAGCAGTTCTTC. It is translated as CAISGNALALNEQFF.

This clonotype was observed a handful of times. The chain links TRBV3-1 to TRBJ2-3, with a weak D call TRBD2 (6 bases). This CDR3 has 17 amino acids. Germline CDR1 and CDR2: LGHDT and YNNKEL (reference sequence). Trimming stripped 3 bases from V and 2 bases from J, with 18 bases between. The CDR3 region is CASSQLSGGRPTDTQYF. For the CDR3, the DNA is TGTGCCAGCAGCCAGTTAAGTGGGGGGAGGCCCACAGATACGCAGTATTTT.

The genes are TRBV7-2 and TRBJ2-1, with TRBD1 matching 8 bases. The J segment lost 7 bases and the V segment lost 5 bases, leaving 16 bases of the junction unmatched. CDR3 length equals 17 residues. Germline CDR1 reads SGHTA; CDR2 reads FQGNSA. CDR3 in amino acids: CASSVSIGQGAQNEQFF. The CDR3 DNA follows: TGTGCCAGCAGCGTTAGCATTGGGCAGGGGGCGCAAAATGAGCAGTTCTTC.